This T cell receptor beta chain was observed in a study of OX40 agonist ivuxolimab in advanced cancers. Study in general: A mean age of around 63 years, range roughly 23 to 85, was recorded, and around 85% were male.

V was clipped by 5 bases and J by 8 bases, with 20 bases between them. The CDR3 extends over 15 amino acids. Per the germline V gene, CDR1 is SGDLS and CDR2 is YYNGEE. Measured with immunoSEQ multiplex PCR; TCRdb has only the in-frame clones, and not every one. In the table there are some 13,000 clones, approximately 95% of which are singletons. Whole-study findings and limits: It was not determined which antigens were specifically recognized by the peripheral T cells that had undergone clonal expansion.

On this clone: The antigen is undetermined.

This clonotype was obtained from an adult with an advanced solid tumor such as melanoma, head and neck, liver or kidney cancer. Sample: CD4+ or CD8+ T cells sorted from blood, taken in a trial of the OX40 agonist ivuxolimab. The chain combines TRBV9 with TRBJ2-1; possibly TRBD2 for D (6 bases). The CDR3 DNA reads as TGTGCCAGCAGTGCGAGGGAGGATGGGATCGATGAGCAGTTCTTC. Protein product: CASSAREDGIDEQFF.